The 32 T cell receptor beta chains listed next were all sequenced from one sample in a study of T cells in narcolepsy. TCRdb's copy holds only in-frame clones and misses some; the assay was immunoSEQ multiplex PCR. The sample includes almost 25,000 clones, approximately 60% seen only once; the top ten take 12%. Source material: memory (CD45RA-) CD4+ T cells from blood. The receptors were sampled from a human donor in good health.

The chain is built from TRBV28 and TRBJ1-2; 8 bases agree with TRBD1. The length of the CDR3 is 15 residues. Germline V gene lookup returns CDR1 MDHEN and CDR2 SYDVKM. The V and J ends lost 3 bases and 5 bases, in that order; junction bases with no gene match: 8. CDR3 sequence: CASSFPRGLVYGYTF. CDR3 coding DNA: TGTGCCAGCAGTTTCCCCAGGGGGCTCGTTTATGGCTACACCTTC.

The V gene is TRBV19, the J gene TRBJ2-1, with TRBD1 as a possible D gene (5 bases). Trimming removed 5 bases at V and 8 bases at J, with 13 bases between. CDR3 size: 13 residues. Germline CDR1 and CDR2: LNHDA and SQIVND (reference sequence). The CDR3: CASSAPPGHEQFF. DNA of the CDR3: TGTGCCAGTAGTGCACCACCAGGGCATGAGCAGTTCTTC. Using reference TRBV19 and TRBJ2-1 for the parts outside the CDR3, the full variable domain is DGGITQSPKYLFRKEGQNVTLSCEQNLNHDAMYWYRQDPGQGLRLIYYSQIVNDFQKGDIAEGYSVSREKKESFPLTVTSAQKNPTAFYLCASSAPPGHEQFFGPGTRLTVL.

The chain employs TRBV29-1 and TRBJ2-3; the D call may be TRBD1 or TRBD2 (6 bases each). The V end lost 7 bases, the J end lost 2 bases, and 16 bases lay between the germline ends. Germline assignment: CDR1 SQVTM and CDR2 ANQGSEA. CDR3 length: 14 residues. CDR3 bases: TGCAGCGCTTCGGGGGCCCTTCACACAGATACGCAGTATTTT. Amino acid sequence: CSASGALHTDTQYF.

This clone has more than one count but fewer than ten. This chain uses TRBV7-2 with TRBJ2-7; either TRBD1 or TRBD2 may fit D (5 bases each). This CDR3 comprises 14 residues. Germline assignment: CDR1 SGHTA and CDR2 FQGNSA. V was clipped by 5 bases and J by 0 bases, with 11 bases between them. DNA for the CDR3: TGTGCCAGCAGCAGGGACGCCAGCTCCTACGAGCAGTACTTC. Translated: CASSRDASSYEQYF.

This clone was found a few times. The CDR3 sequence: CASSLGTGSSTDTQYF. CDR3 DNA sequence: TGTGCCAGCAGCTTAGGGACAGGCTCTAGCACAGATACGCAGTATTTT. V usage is TRBV9 and J usage is TRBJ2-3, with TRBD1 identical over 8 bases. The CDR3 is 16 amino acids. V dropped 4 bases and J dropped 0; count of bases not matched to a gene: 7. Germline CDR1 and CDR2: SGDLS and YYNGEE.

The chain uses TRBV28 and TRBJ2-3; D not resolved. This CDR3 has 12 residues. Per germline, CDR1 MDHEN and CDR2 SYDVKM. Between the trimmed V and J ends, which lost 7 bases and 3 bases, there was a span of 8 bases. CDR3 bases: TGTGCCAGCAAGGCCCCGACAGATACGCAGTATTTT. Its protein product is CASKAPTDTQYF.

In DNA, the CDR3 is TGTGCCAGCAGAGGAGCCTCCTACGAGCAGTACTTC. Encoded protein: CASRGASYEQYF. The chain recombines TRBV6-5 with TRBJ2-7; D is unclear. The CDR3 length is 12 residues. Trimming left V 6 bases short and J 0 bases short, with 6 bases between. Per the germline V gene, CDR1 is MNHEY and CDR2 is SVGAGI.

The rearrangement uses TRBV10-2 and TRBJ2-7, with a possible D match to TRBD2 (5 bases). The CDR3 contains 13 residues. Germline values: CDR1 WSHSY, CDR2 SAAADI. Trimming left V 8 bases short and J 3 bases short, with 14 bases between. The CDR3, as DNA: TGCGCCAGCTCACTGAGCGGAATCTACGAGCAGTACTTC. Amino acids: CASSLSGIYEQYF.

The chain couples TRBV5-5 to TRBJ2-7; maybe TRBD1 (6 bases). With 4 bases removed from V and 1 base from J, the gap between germline ends came to 15 bases. Germline V gives CDR1 SGHKS, CDR2 YYEKEE (reference sequence). CDR3 length: 15 amino acids. The CDR3 nucleotides are TGTGCCAGCAGCCTGGTGTTGGGACAATCCTACGAGCAGTACTTC. It is translated as CASSLVLGQSYEQYF.

This chain links TRBV2 with TRBJ1-2; D might be TRBD1 (5 bases). V was trimmed by 8 bases and J by 7 bases, leaving 20 bases between them. CDR3 length: 14 residues. Germline loops: CDR1 SNHLY, CDR2 FYNNEI. The DNA of the CDR3 is TGTGCCAGCCTTGGGGGGGTACTACTTAGTGGCTACACCTTC. Its protein is CASLGGVLLSGYTF. Full variable domain (remainder filled in from reference TRBV2 and TRBJ1-2): EPEVTQTPSHQVTQMGQEVILRCVPISNHLYFYWYRQILGQKVEFLVSFYNNEISEKSEIFDDQFSVERPDGSNFTLKIRSTKLEDSAMYFCASLGGVLLSGYTFGSGTRLTVV.

V gene TRBV7-9 combines with J gene TRBJ2-7; TRBD2 agrees at 13 bases. The CDR3 consists of 19 residues. Germline-derived CDR1 and CDR2 are SEHNR and FQNEAQ (reference sequence). The V and J ends lost 5 bases and 1 base, in that order; junction bases with no gene match: 14. In nucleotides, the CDR3 is TGTGCCAGCAGCGCCACACCGGGACTAGCGGGACATAGATCCTACGAGCAGTACTTC. Translating gives CASSATPGLAGHRSYEQYF.

This clone was recorded a few times. The V gene is TRBV5-1, the J gene TRBJ2-7; 7 nucleotides match TRBD1. The germline V gene encodes CDR1 SGHRS and CDR2 YFSETQ. Trimming cost V 3 bases and J 0 bases; bases outside gene matches: 3. This CDR3 comprises 14 residues. The CDR3 DNA sequence: TGCGCCAGCAGCTCGGGGACAGTCTCCTACGAGCAGTACTTC. It specifies CASSSGTVSYEQYF.

The genes are TRBV28 and TRBJ1-2; TRBD1 aligns across 10 bases. There are 12 residues in the CDR3. The V gene end was trimmed by 10 bases and the J gene end by 8 bases; junction bases not matched to a gene: 7. Looked up from germline, CDR1 is MDHEN and CDR2 is SYDVKM. This CDR3 reads CATDRGRKGYTF. The CDR3 region has the DNA TGTGCCACCGACAGGGGGCGTAAGGGCTACACCTTC.

The V gene is TRBV7-6, the J gene TRBJ1-6; no reliable D call. Deletions cut 5 bases from V and 6 bases from J, with 8 bases between. The CDR3 runs 13 residues. CDR1 and CDR2 (germline): SGHVS, FNYEAQ. CDR3: CASSHEGNSPLHF. The CDR3 DNA sequence: TGTGCCAGCAGCCACGAGGGTAATTCACCCCTCCACTTT.

This clone has more than one count but fewer than ten. This chain uses TRBV29-1 with TRBJ2-5; D is undetermined. Trimming removed 7 bases at V and 1 base at J, with 4 bases between. This CDR3 is built from 10 residues. Germline CDR1 SQVTM, CDR2 ANQGSEA. CDR3 in amino acids: CSAGQETQYF. CDR3 bases: TGCAGCGCGGGCCAAGAGACCCAGTACTTC.

The chain employs TRBV7-2 and TRBJ2-2; 14 nucleotides align to TRBD2. Per the germline V gene, CDR1 is SGHTA and CDR2 is FQGNSA. The CDR3 has 18 amino acids. V gave up 3 bases and J gave up 1 base; unmatched junction bases: 4. In DNA, the CDR3 is TGTGCCAGCAGCTTGCGGACTAGCGGGGGGAAGAACACCGGGGAGCTGTTTTTT. Its translation: CASSLRTSGGKNTGELFF. The full variable domain, in which reference TRBV7-2 and TRBJ2-2 provide the parts outside the CDR3, is GAGVSQSPSNKVTEKGKDVELRCDPISGHTALYWYRQSLGQGLEFLIYFQGNSAPDKSGLPSDRFSAERTGGSVSTLTIQRTQQEDSAVYLCASSLRTSGGKNTGELFFGEGSRLTVL.

This clone is a singleton in its sample. The chain links TRBV19 to TRBJ1-6; D may be TRBD1 (5 bases). The CDR3 runs 16 residues. V gave up 9 bases and J gave up 10 bases, with 25 bases separating them. Germline V gene data show CDR1 as LNHDA and CDR2 as SQIVND (reference sequence). The CDR3 loop is CASADQDGGRGSPLHF. In DNA form, the CDR3 reads TGTGCCAGCGCGGATCAGGACGGTGGACGGGGGTCACCCCTCCACTTT.

The J gene is TRBJ2-3, the V gene TRBV7-2; 10 bases align to TRBD2. CDR1 and CDR2 from the germline V gene are SGHTA and FQGNSA. CDR3 length equals 14 residues. V was pared by 8 bases and J by 2 bases, with 4 bases of the junction left unmatched. CDR3 DNA: TGTGCCAGCCAGCGGGGGGGCTACACAGATACGCAGTATTTT. Its translation: CASQRGGYTDTQYF.

The CDR3 coding sequence is TGTGCCAGCAGCTTAGGCCATACGGGCGGGGAGCTGTTTTTT. Translation gives CASSLGHTGGELFF. V usage is TRBV11-3 and J usage is TRBJ2-2; D not resolved. V dropped 1 base and J dropped 7 bases, with 10 bases sitting between them. This CDR3 spans 14 amino acids. CDR1 and CDR2 (germline): SGHNT, YENEEA.

This clone was seen only once. CDR3: CAWSSGENQPQHF. The CDR3 coding sequence is TGTGCCTGGAGCTCGGGGGAAAATCAGCCCCAGCATTTT. The chain employs TRBV30 and TRBJ1-5; weak D call: TRBD1 (5 bases). V lost 3 bases and J 4 bases, leaving 10 bases between the germline ends. Germline CDR1 reads GTSNPN; CDR2 reads SVGIG (reference sequence). This CDR3 has 13 residues.

V is TRBV30 and J is TRBJ2-7; 9 positions match TRBD2. V shed 5 bases and J 0 bases; nucleotides not matched to a gene: 8. The CDR3 is made up of 15 amino acids. CDR1 is GTSNPN, CDR2 SVGIG, per germline (reference sequence). The CDR3 DNA follows: TGTGCCTGGGCAGGAGGGACTAGCCCCTCCTACGAGCAGTACTTC. Amino acids: CAWAGGTSPSYEQYF.

The chain is built from TRBV13 and TRBJ2-7; D gene uncertain. Germline V gene lookup returns CDR1 PRHDT and CDR2 FYEKMQ (reference sequence). This CDR3 contains 8 residues. CDR3 sequence (DNA): TGTGGGGGTTACGAGCAGTACTTC. It is translated as CGGYEQYF.

J is TRBJ2-1 and V is TRBV30; D is possibly TRBD2 (5 bases). Between the trimmed V and J ends, which lost 4 bases and 6 bases, there was a span of 16 bases. The germline V gene has CDR1 GTSNPN and CDR2 SVGIG (reference sequence). CDR3 length equals 14 residues. CDR3 nucleotides: TGTGCCTGGACGGGATCCTTTCTTGGCAATGAGCAGTTCTTC. This translates into CAWTGSFLGNEQFF.

This sequence joins TRBV18 and TRBJ1-1, with 8 bases matching TRBD1. This CDR3 has 12 amino acids. The germline gives CDR1 KGHSH, CDR2 LQKENI. V lost 3 bases, J lost 8 bases, and 2 bases stayed unmatched. The CDR3 coding sequence is TGTGCCAGCTCACCCCGGACAGGGGAAGCTTTCTTT. Protein product: CASSPRTGEAFF.

CDR3 region: CAWSGRGRITEAFF. CDR3 sequence (DNA): TGTGCCTGGAGTGGGAGGGGGCGCATCACTGAAGCTTTCTTT. The chain employs TRBV30 and TRBJ1-1; TRBD1 agrees at 7 bases. V trimming: 1 base; J trimming: 4 bases; junction bases outside the gene matches: 6. The CDR3 runs to 14 residues. Germline-derived CDR1 and CDR2 are GTSNPN and SVGIG (reference sequence).

For this clone: Other DNA sequences in the same sample also yield this CDR3. The rearrangement uses TRBV6-6 and TRBJ2-7, with 10 bases lining up with TRBD1. Germline V gene data show CDR1 as MNHNY and CDR2 as SVGAGI (reference sequence). The CDR3 consists of 15 residues. V dropped 5 bases and J dropped 2; count of bases not matched to a gene: 6. CDR3 sequence reads: CASSPRQGAAYEQYF. The CDR3 DNA is TGTGCCAGCAGTCCTCGACAGGGGGCCGCCTACGAGCAGTACTTC.

V is TRBV18 and J is TRBJ2-3, with 14 bases identical to TRBD2. This CDR3 region has 15 residues. Germline assignment: CDR1 KGHSH and CDR2 LQKENI. Trimming took 3 bases from V and 6 from J; bases not matched to a gene: 2. CDR3 in DNA: TGTGCCAGCTCACCGGGACTAGCGGGGGCGGATACGCAGTATTTT. It codes for CASSPGLAGADTQYF.

In its sample, this clone was seen a few times. This sequence joins TRBV6-5 and TRBJ2-7; 7 bases fit TRBD2. V was pared by 7 bases and J by 0 bases, with 6 bases of the junction left unmatched. Germline V gene sequence: CDR1 MNHEY, CDR2 SVGAGI. The CDR3 contains 14 residues. In nucleotides, the CDR3 is TGTGCCAGCAACCCTCTAGCGGACTCCTACGAGCAGTACTTC. It is translated as CASNPLADSYEQYF.

V and J are TRBV28 and TRBJ1-2; maybe TRBD1 (6 bases). This CDR3 has 11 residues. Trimming removed 6 bases at V and 8 bases at J, with 10 bases between. Germline V gene sequence: CDR1 MDHEN, CDR2 SYDVKM. The CDR3 bases are TGTGCCAGCAGGGTCCAGGGGGGCTACACCTTC. It is translated as CASRVQGGYTF.

The chain joins TRBV15 to TRBJ2-7; possibly TRBD1 or TRBD2 for D (6 bases each). This CDR3 region has 13 residues. Germline V gene lookup returns CDR1 LNHNV and CDR2 YYDKDF (reference sequence). The germline V and J ends were trimmed by 5 bases and 5 bases, with 13 bases remaining between them. CDR3 sequence reads: CATSPLRGDEQYF. As DNA, the CDR3 is TGTGCCACCAGCCCTTTAAGGGGGGACGAGCAGTACTTC.

This rearrangement joins TRBV7-2 to TRBJ2-6; D not certain. The CDR3 length is 11 residues. Germline V gene sequence: CDR1 SGHTA, CDR2 FQGNSA. Trimming shortened V by 7 bases and J by 4 bases, and 2 bases separated the two germline ends. The CDR3 spells CASTGANVLTF. CDR3 coding DNA: TGTGCCAGCACCGGGGCCAACGTCCTGACTTTC.

This clone showed up just a few times. The V call is TRBV9, the J call TRBJ2-7, with TRBD2 as a possible D gene (5 bases). CDR1 is SGDLS, CDR2 YYNGEE, per germline. This CDR3 spans 14 amino acids. Deletions cut 0 bases from V and 5 bases from J, with 12 bases between. CDR3 nucleotides: TGTGCCAGCAGCGTAGGCGGGCTAGCAGACGAGCAGTACTTC. This codes for CASSVGGLADEQYF.